A single sample is the source of the 17 T cell receptor beta chains below, sequenced in a study of blood T cells in healthy people across ages. A J-beta primer mix and a sample-barcoded 5' primer were used in a second PCR of about 7 to 11 cycles. One entry per CDR3 protein results from TCRdb running MiXCR on the 5' RACE reads. The sample lists around 1.7 million distinct CDR3 sequences, 28% occurring once. The source material was blood. These receptors were collected from a woman aged 25-40 years in good health.

This clonotype came up a few times. The J gene is TRBJ2-2, the V gene TRBV7-6; 8 bases match TRBD2. Germline CDR1 reads SGHVS; CDR2 reads FNYEAQ. Trimming removed 5 bases from V and 3 bases from J; junction bases left unmatched: 8. This CDR3 region has 16 residues. The CDR3 nucleotides read TGTGCCAGCAGCCCGGTTAGCGGGAAGGACACCGGGGAGCTGTTTTTT. It translates to CASSPVSGKDTGELFF.

This clonotype was seen more than once but under ten times. This chain uses TRBV10-3 with TRBJ1-2; TRBD1 matches 12 bases. Per the germline V gene, CDR1 is ENHRY and CDR2 is SYGVKD. Unmatched junction bases numbered 7, after V lost 6 bases and J lost 8 bases. This CDR3 is built from 14 residues. The DNA of the CDR3 is TGTGCCATCAGGGGGACAGGGGGCGCGGAGGGCTACACCTTC. Its protein is CAIRGTGGAEGYTF.

This clonotype has just a few counts. The gene calls are TRBV10-3 and TRBJ2-1; tentatively, D is TRBD1 (7 bases). The CDR3 is 15 residues long. The V and J ends lost 4 bases and 9 bases respectively, with 19 bases between them. In germline, CDR1 is ENHRY, CDR2 SYGVKD. The CDR3 bases are TGTGCCATCAGTGGACAGGGAGGAGTTTTCGGTGAGCAGTTCTTC. Residues: CAISGQGGVFGEQFF.

This clonotype was observed a single time. This chain connects TRBV29-1 to TRBJ2-1; 7 bases fit TRBD2. The CDR3 loop spans 13 amino acids. The V gene's germline CDR1 is SQVTM and CDR2 ANQGSEA. J was trimmed by 6 bases and V by 3 bases; bases with no gene match: 5. CDR3 amino acids: CSVEGGSGNEQFF. The DNA of the CDR3 is TGCAGCGTTGAGGGCGGGAGCGGCAATGAGCAGTTCTTC.

This clonotype was observed a few times. The chain recombines TRBV15 with TRBJ2-3; TRBD1 matches 7 bases. The CDR3 spans 16 residues. Per the germline V gene, CDR1 is LNHNV and CDR2 is YYDKDF (reference sequence). The V gene end was trimmed by 0 bases and the J gene end by 3 bases; junction bases not matched to a gene: 6. The CDR3 coding sequence is TGTGCCACCAGCAGAGATAGGGGGCGCCGGACAGATACGCAGTATTTT. Residues: CATSRDRGRRTDTQYF.

The chain combines TRBV15 with TRBJ1-3; D unresolved. V was pared by 1 base and J by 0 bases, with 10 bases between. From germline, CDR1 is LNHNV and CDR2 YYDKDF (reference sequence). The CDR3 is 16 amino acids. For the CDR3, the DNA is TGTGCCACCAGCAGAGTAAGGGTGAACTCTGGAAACACCATATATTTT. It translates to CATSRVRVNSGNTIYF.

This clonotype turned up a few times. The chain has TRBV6-5 and TRBJ2-3; 9 nucleotides align to TRBD1. The ends lost 3 bases at V and 4 bases at J; junction bases unmatched: 8. The germline gives CDR1 MNHEY, CDR2 SVGAGI. This CDR3 comprises 16 residues. DNA for the CDR3: TGTGCCAGCAGTTATCTATCGGGACAGGGTGCAGATACGCAGTATTTT. This gives the protein CASSYLSGQGADTQYF.

This chain joins TRBV12-3 or TRBV12-4 and TRBJ1-2, with 8 nucleotides matching TRBD1. CDR3 length: 15 residues. The J segment lost 0 bases and the V segment lost 4 bases, leaving 4 bases of the junction unmatched. The CDR3, as DNA: TGTGCCAGCAGTTCGCAGGGGGCGACTAACTATGGCTACACCTTC. It yields the protein CASSSQGATNYGYTF.

This clonotype has a handful of counts. The gene calls are TRBV29-1 and TRBJ2-5; possible D gene TRBD1, 6 bases. Germline V gives CDR1 SQVTM, CDR2 ANQGSEA. The CDR3 runs to 13 residues. The ends were cut back, 4 bases at V and 5 bases at J, with 14 bases in the middle. The CDR3 protein is CSVGQALGETQYF. The CDR3 coding sequence is TGCAGCGTTGGACAGGCCCTGGGGGAGACCCAGTACTTC.

This clonotype was recorded a few times. The junction departs from germline at one end; a sequencing error may be responsible. J is TRBJ1-5 and V is TRBV12-3 or TRBV12-4, with D tentatively TRBD1 (5 bases). CDR3 size: 14 residues. Here the CDR3 DNA reads TGTGCCAGCAGCTATGACAGTGGCAATCGGCCCCAGCATTTT. Protein product: CASSYDSGNRPQHF.

This clonotype was seen a handful of times. The V call is TRBV18, the J call TRBJ1-2; D not certain. The CDR3 has 13 amino acids. Looked up from germline, CDR1 is KGHSH and CDR2 is LQKENI. Trimming cost V 4 bases and J 6 bases, with 12 bases left between them. The CDR3 sequence: CASSRTEIDGYTF. The CDR3 DNA sequence: TGTGCCAGCTCACGGACGGAAATTGATGGCTACACCTTC.

Only a few counts were recorded for this clonotype. The CDR3 is CSARATGIEQFF. CDR3 nucleotide sequence: TGCAGTGCTAGAGCGACGGGGATTGAGCAGTTCTTC. This chain connects TRBV20-1 to TRBJ2-1; TRBD2 is a possible D gene (5 bases). The ends were cut back, 1 base at V and 9 bases at J, with 10 bases in the middle. Germline V gene lookup returns CDR1 DFQATT and CDR2 SNEGSKA (reference sequence). The CDR3 is 12 residues long.

The chain is built from TRBV18 and TRBJ1-4, with D possibly being TRBD1 (6 bases). Germline assignment: CDR1 KGHSH and CDR2 LQKENI. This CDR3 has 18 residues. V lost 1 base, J lost 0 bases, and 15 bases lay in between. The CDR3 region has the DNA TGTGCCAGCTCACCACGTACAGGGCGAGGAGCAACTAATGAAAAACTGTTTTTT. This sequence encodes CASSPRTGRGATNEKLFF.

This clonotype was counted between two and nine times. The chain carries TRBV20-1 and TRBJ2-3, with D uncertain. The V end was cut by 6 bases, the J end by 6 bases, with 13 bases between. The CDR3 length is 12 residues. CDR1 DFQATT and CDR2 SNEGSKA come from the germline V gene (reference sequence). In nucleotides, the CDR3 is TGCAGTGCCTCGGACGGGTTGGATACGCAGTATTTT. Translating gives CSASDGLDTQYF.

This clonotype was seen more than once but under ten times. The gene calls are TRBV18 and TRBJ2-5, with a possible D match to TRBD1 (5 bases). Germline values: CDR1 KGHSH, CDR2 LQKENI. Trimming removed 6 bases at V and 2 bases at J, with 13 bases between. The CDR3 extends over 14 amino acids. This CDR3 reads CASSPGKGQETQYF. CDR3 bases: TGTGCCAGCTCTCCAGGAAAGGGGCAAGAGACCCAGTACTTC.

V and J are TRBV29-1 and TRBJ1-1; D call uncertain. The CDR3 contains 14 residues. The germline V gene has CDR1 SQVTM and CDR2 ANQGSEA. Trimming pared 2 bases from V and 2 bases from J, leaving 12 bases between. The CDR3 loop reads CSVENPGANTEAFF. DNA of the CDR3: TGCAGCGTTGAAAACCCAGGAGCTAACACTGAAGCTTTCTTT.

The V and J genes are TRBV2 and TRBJ2-4, with TRBD2 matching 9 bases. This CDR3 is built from 15 residues. The trim removed 4 bases at V and 6 bases at J, leaving 7 bases unmatched. The germline V gene has CDR1 SNHLY and CDR2 FYNNEI. The CDR3 nucleotides read TGTGCCAGCAGTGTGGAGCGGGGGGCATCAAACATTCAGTACTTC. This sequence encodes CASSVERGASNIQYF.